Listed here are 29 T cell receptor beta chains from one sample, sequenced in a study of tumor-infiltrating lymphocytes in localized non-small cell lung cancer. Clones were read by immunoSEQ multiplex PCR, and TCRdb kept only the in-frame ones, dropping some. The table includes about 24,000 clones, approximately 64% detected once. The sample was lung tumor tissue. These receptors all stem from a human donor with non-small cell lung cancer.

This clone is labeled as medium-sized. Different DNA sequences within this sample yield the same CDR3. The chain links TRBV29-1 to TRBJ1-1; no firm D call. Germline V gene lookup returns CDR1 SQVTM and CDR2 ANQGSEA. The germline V and J ends were trimmed by 3 bases and 4 bases, with 6 bases remaining between them. CDR3 size: 11 residues. Written as DNA, the CDR3 is TGCAGCGTTGATTGGGGCACTGAAGCTTTCTTT. This translates into CSVDWGTEAFF.

V and J are TRBV5-1 and TRBJ2-1; TRBD2 aligns across 11 bases. Trimming at V came to 0 bases and at J to 6 bases, leaving 2 bases not matched to a gene. The CDR3 totals 15 residues. Germline values: CDR1 SGHRS, CDR2 YFSETQ. CDR3 in DNA: TGCGCCAGCAGCTTGGAGCTAGCGGGGGGCAATGAGCAGTTCTTC. Amino acids: CASSLELAGGNEQFF.

This clone was seen just once. The chain couples TRBV28 to TRBJ2-7; TRBD1 agrees at 7 bases. The CDR3 is 14 residues long. Germline lookup yields CDR1 MDHEN and CDR2 SYDVKM. V trimming: 2 bases; J trimming: 2 bases; junction bases outside the gene matches: 3. The CDR3 coding sequence is TGTGCCAGCAGTTTACCCGGGACAGCCTACGAGCAGTACTTC. This translates into CASSLPGTAYEQYF.

A remark on this clone: A read error may account for a junction end that differs from germline. The chain employs TRBV6-1 and TRBJ2-7; the match to TRBD2 covers 10 bases. The CDR3 runs to 11 residues. CDR1 and CDR2 (germline): MNHNS, SASEGT. The CDR3 is CASSETSGMNF. DNA for the CDR3: TGTGCCAGCAGTGAAACTAGCGGGATGAACTTC.

This sequence joins TRBV9 and TRBJ1-3; D uncertain. Between the trimmed V and J ends, which lost 0 bases and 3 bases, there was a span of 4 bases. Germline lookup yields CDR1 SGDLS and CDR2 YYNGEE. CDR3 length: 13 residues. Here the CDR3 reads CASSVEDGNTIYF. CDR3 in DNA: TGTGCCAGCAGCGTAGAAGATGGAAACACCATATATTTT.

The genes are TRBV5-4 and TRBJ2-1; a possible D gene is TRBD2 (5 bases). The CDR3 runs to 16 residues. CDR1 SGHNT and CDR2 YYREEE come from the germline V gene (reference sequence). The V end was cut by 2 bases, the J end by 0 bases, with 12 bases between. CDR3 coding DNA: TGTGCCAGCAGCTTTGATAGCGCCCTCTCCTACAATGAGCAGTTCTTC. Its translation: CASSFDSALSYNEQFF.

Sample share makes this clone medium-sized. The rearrangement links TRBV2 to TRBJ1-4; 12 bases line up with TRBD1. V shed 6 bases, J shed 6 bases, and the junction held 8 bases outside the gene matches. Germline-derived CDR1 and CDR2 are SNHLY and FYNNEI. CDR3 size: 16 residues. Here the CDR3 DNA reads TGTGCCAGCAGAAGGGACAGGGGGCGAGTTGATGAAAAACTGTTTTTT. Amino acid sequence: CASRRDRGRVDEKLFF.

The sample holds a few counts of this clone. The CDR3 spells CASSRVGWETQYF. The CDR3 coding sequence is TGTGCCAGCAGCCGAGTGGGTTGGGAGACCCAGTACTTC. The chain uses TRBV11-2 and TRBJ2-5, with no clear D. Trimming left V 5 bases short and J 5 bases short, with 12 bases between. From germline, CDR1 is SGHAT and CDR2 FQNNGV. The CDR3 totals 13 residues.

This clone was counted between two and nine times. The CDR3 DNA reads TGTGCCAGCAGTGAAGTGGAGAACACTGAAGCTTTCTTT. The encoded protein is CASSEVENTEAFF. This chain links TRBV2 with TRBJ1-1; unclear D gene. The CDR3 length is 13 residues. The V end lost 1 base, the J end lost 1 base, and 4 bases lay between the germline ends. The germline CDR1 and CDR2 sequences are SNHLY and FYNNEI.

This chain connects TRBV7-9 to TRBJ1-2, with 7 bases lining up with TRBD1. J lost 2 bases, V lost 4 bases, and 4 bases had no gene match. The CDR3 is 14 amino acids. Germline lookup yields CDR1 SEHNR and CDR2 FQNEAQ (reference sequence). Written as DNA, the CDR3 is TGTGCCAGCAGCTATCCGGGACAGAACTATGGCTACACCTTC. This encodes CASSYPGQNYGYTF.

J is TRBJ2-1 and V is TRBV5-1, with a possible D match to TRBD2 (6 bases). V was cut by 0 bases and J by 7 bases, with 11 bases left in between. The CDR3 runs 14 residues. Germline V gives CDR1 SGHRS, CDR2 YFSETQ. CDR3 in amino acids: CASSLGPSVNEQFF. The CDR3 DNA reads as TGCGCCAGCAGCTTGGGACCTAGCGTGAATGAGCAGTTCTTC. Full variable domain (missing parts from reference TRBV5-1 and TRBJ2-1): KAGVTQTPRYLIKTRGQQVTLSCSPISGHRSVSWYQQTPGQGLQFLFEYFSETQRNKGNFPGRFSGRQFSNSRSEMNVSTLELGDSALYLCASSLGPSVNEQFFGPGTRLTVL.

The chain couples TRBV13 to TRBJ2-5; D is uncertain. The DNA end favors TRBJ2-7, so the J call may be wrong. CDR1 PRHDT and CDR2 FYEKMQ come from the germline V gene (reference sequence). The CDR3 length is 12 residues. The CDR3 spells CASSLTPREQYF. In DNA form, the CDR3 reads TGTGCCAGCAGCTTGACTCCGCGCGAGCAGTACTTC.

The chain has TRBV7-6 and TRBJ2-2; unclear D gene. V lost 6 bases and J 0 bases, leaving 11 bases between the germline ends. Germline lookup yields CDR1 SGHVS and CDR2 FNYEAQ. The CDR3 spans 15 residues. The CDR3 bases are TGTGCCAGCAGTCTGTCCCCAACGAACACCGGGGAGCTGTTTTTT. It specifies CASSLSPTNTGELFF.

The J gene is TRBJ1-5, the V gene TRBV19, with 9 bases identical to TRBD1. This CDR3 spans 16 amino acids. Per germline, CDR1 LNHDA and CDR2 SQIVND (reference sequence). V lost 5 bases and J lost 4; bases outside the gene matches: 9. CDR3 protein: CASSPKDRGGNQPQHF. The CDR3 DNA reads TGTGCCAGTAGTCCAAAGGACAGGGGAGGGAATCAGCCCCAGCATTTT.

This chain links TRBV5-1 with TRBJ1-6; 7 bases align to TRBD1. The CDR3 loop spans 17 amino acids. Germline CDR1 and CDR2: SGHRS and YFSETQ. V lost 1 base, J lost 12 bases, and 16 bases stayed unmatched. As DNA, the CDR3 is TGCGCCAGCAGCTTGCAAACCGGGACAGTCTCATTCGGACCCCTCCACTTT. Its protein product is CASSLQTGTVSFGPLHF.

This rearrangement joins TRBV6-1 to TRBJ1-2; D unresolved. This CDR3 spans 14 amino acids. Looked up from germline, CDR1 is MNHNS and CDR2 is SASEGT. Trimming removed 5 bases at V and 7 bases at J, with 17 bases between. The CDR3 here is CASSSAVGLSGYTF. The DNA of the CDR3 is TGTGCCAGCAGTTCTGCGGTGGGTTTATCTGGCTACACCTTC.

The rearrangement links TRBV5-1 to TRBJ1-1; D ambiguous. CDR1 is SGHRS and CDR2 is YFSETQ in the germline V gene. V lost 0 bases, J lost 4 bases, and 10 bases lay in between. This CDR3 contains 14 residues. CDR3 residues: CASSLGPEGTEAFF. CDR3 nucleotides: TGCGCCAGCAGCTTGGGCCCCGAGGGCACTGAAGCTTTCTTT.

In this sample, this clone turned up once. The chain recombines TRBV7-6 with TRBJ2-1; tentative D call: TRBD2 (6 bases). Germline CDR1 reads SGHVS; CDR2 reads FNYEAQ. The CDR3 runs 16 residues. Trimming left V 6 bases short and J 0 bases short, with 15 bases between. The CDR3 sequence is CASSFSSGHSYNEQFF. CDR3 coding DNA: TGTGCCAGCAGTTTCAGTAGCGGCCACTCCTACAATGAGCAGTTCTTC.

The V and J genes are TRBV7-2 and TRBJ1-5; tentatively, D is TRBD1 (5 bases). The CDR3 consists of 15 residues. V was cut by 3 bases and J by 2 bases, with 11 bases left in between. In germline, CDR1 is SGHTA, CDR2 FQGNSA. CDR3: CASSLRGTGNQPQHF. The CDR3 nucleotides read TGTGCCAGCAGCTTGAGGGGAACAGGCAATCAGCCCCAGCATTTT. The variable domain in full, completed from reference TRBV7-2 and TRBJ1-5, reads GAGVSQSPSNKVTEKGKDVELRCDPISGHTALYWYRQSLGQGLEFLIYFQGNSAPDKSGLPSDRFSAERTGGSVSTLTIQRTQQEDSAVYLCASSLRGTGNQPQHFGDGTRLSIL.

The V gene is TRBV30, the J gene TRBJ2-4, with no clear D. Germline loops: CDR1 GTSNPN, CDR2 SVGIG (reference sequence). The V gene lost 3 bases and the J gene lost 6 bases, with 12 bases spanning the gap. The CDR3 contains 13 residues. The CDR3 bases are TGTGCCTGGAGAGGAAGAATCGGAAACATTCAGTACTTC. Protein: CAWRGRIGNIQYF.

The gene calls are TRBV5-1 and TRBJ2-1; TRBD2 agrees at 11 bases. V gave up 2 bases and J gave up 3 bases; unmatched junction bases: 1. Germline loops: CDR1 SGHRS, CDR2 YFSETQ. This CDR3 comprises 15 residues. As DNA, the CDR3 is TGCGCCAGCAGCTTAGGGACTAGCGGCTACAATGAGCAGTTCTTC. Its protein product is CASSLGTSGYNEQFF.

The V call is TRBV5-1, the J call TRBJ2-3; 8 bases map to TRBD2. Germline V CDR1 and CDR2: SGHRS, YFSETQ. CDR3 length: 15 amino acids. V lost 2 bases and J lost 4; bases outside the gene matches: 6. The CDR3 nucleotides read TGCGCCAGCAGCTTTAGCGGGACCTTAGCAGATACGCAGTATTTT. Encoded protein: CASSFSGTLADTQYF. The variable domain in full, with the rest retrieved from reference TRBV5-1 and TRBJ2-3, is KAGVTQTPRYLIKTRGQQVTLSCSPISGHRSVSWYQQTPGQGLQFLFEYFSETQRNKGNFPGRFSGRQFSNSRSEMNVSTLELGDSALYLCASSFSGTLADTQYFGPGTRLTVL.

The chain combines TRBV9 with TRBJ2-3; 8 bases match TRBD1. This CDR3 has 15 residues. J gave up 2 bases and V 3 bases, and 5 bases lay outside the gene matches. The germline V gene has CDR1 SGDLS and CDR2 YYNGEE. CDR3 bases: TGTGCCAGCAGCGCGAGACAGGGGACCACAGATACGCAGTATTTT. This codes for CASSARQGTTDTQYF. Filled out from reference TRBV9 and TRBJ2-3, the complete variable domain reads DSGVTQTPKHLITATGQRVTLRCSPRSGDLSVYWYQQSLDQGLQFLIQYYNGEERAKGNILERFSAQQFPDLHSELNLSSLELGDSALYFCASSARQGTTDTQYFGPGTRLTVL.

The chain joins TRBV6-1 to TRBJ2-7; 10 bases are shared with TRBD2. With V trimmed by 1 base and J by 3 bases, 6 bases remained unmatched. Germline V gene data show CDR1 as MNHNS and CDR2 as SASEGT. This CDR3 is built from 16 residues. The CDR3 coding sequence is TGTGCCAGCAGTGAAGGGACTAGCGGCCGCTTCTACGAGCAGTACTTC. As protein: CASSEGTSGRFYEQYF.

This clone was counted a few times. This chain uses TRBV10-3 with TRBJ1-5, with 7 bases aligning to TRBD1. In germline, CDR1 is ENHRY, CDR2 SYGVKD. There are 16 residues in the CDR3. Trimming at V came to 2 bases and at J to 1 base, leaving 5 bases not matched to a gene. CDR3 protein: CAISEEGASSNQPQHF. For the CDR3, the DNA is TGTGCCATCAGTGAGGAGGGGGCATCAAGCAATCAGCCCCAGCATTTT.

V usage is TRBV28 and J usage is TRBJ1-5; possibly TRBD1 for D (5 bases). CDR3 size: 15 residues. Per the germline V gene, CDR1 is MDHEN and CDR2 is SYDVKM. The V end lost 5 bases, the J end lost 2 bases, and 13 bases lay between the germline ends. The CDR3 is CASSRGGDGNQPQHF. The CDR3, as DNA: TGTGCCAGCAGTAGAGGAGGGGATGGCAATCAGCCCCAGCATTTT.

V usage is TRBV19 and J usage is TRBJ2-2, with D possibly TRBD1 on 6 matching bases. The CDR3 covers 13 residues. Per the germline V gene, CDR1 is LNHDA and CDR2 is SQIVND (reference sequence). V lost 7 bases and J 7 bases, leaving 13 bases between the germline ends. The CDR3 coding sequence is TGTGCCAGTAATAGCCAGGGGATCGGGGAGCTGTTTTTT. Amino acids: CASNSQGIGELFF. Looking up the rest from reference TRBV19 and TRBJ2-2 gives the full variable domain: DGGITQSPKYLFRKEGQNVTLSCEQNLNHDAMYWYRQDPGQGLRLIYYSQIVNDFQKGDIAEGYSVSREKKESFPLTVTSAQKNPTAFYLCASNSQGIGELFFGEGSRLTVL.

V gene TRBV12-5 combines with J gene TRBJ2-3, with D unclear. V was clipped by 2 bases and J by 8 bases, with 11 bases between them. Germline assignment: CDR1 LGHNT and CDR2 FRNRAP. The CDR3 is 13 amino acids. The chain's CDR3 is CASGLFRSPTQYF. The CDR3 nucleotides read TGTGCTAGTGGTTTGTTCAGAAGCCCTACGCAGTATTTT.

The chain links TRBV30 to TRBJ1-1; D remains ambiguous. With 2 bases removed from V and 5 bases from J, the gap between germline ends came to 12 bases. The CDR3 has 13 amino acids. Germline lookup yields CDR1 GTSNPN and CDR2 SVGIG (reference sequence). The CDR3 DNA sequence: TGTGCCTGGAGTTCTTCCTTGGAAACTGAAGCTTTCTTT. Amino acid sequence: CAWSSSLETEAFF.